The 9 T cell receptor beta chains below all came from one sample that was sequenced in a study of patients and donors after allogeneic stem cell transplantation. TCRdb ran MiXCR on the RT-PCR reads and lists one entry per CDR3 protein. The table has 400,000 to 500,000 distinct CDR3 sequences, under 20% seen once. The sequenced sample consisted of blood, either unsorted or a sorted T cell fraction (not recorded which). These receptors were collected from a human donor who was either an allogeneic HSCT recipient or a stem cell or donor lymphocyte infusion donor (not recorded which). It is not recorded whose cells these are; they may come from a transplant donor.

The CDR3 DNA follows: TGTGCCAGCAGTCTCATGGACAGCTCTAACTATGGCTACACCTTC. Translating gives CASSLMDSSNYGYTF. This chain uses TRBV6-2 or TRBV6-3 with TRBJ1-2, with a tentative D call TRBD1 (6 bases). Between the trimmed V and J ends, which lost 5 bases and 0 bases, there was a span of 13 bases. The CDR3 contains 15 residues. Germline values: CDR1 MNHEY, CDR2 SVGEGT.

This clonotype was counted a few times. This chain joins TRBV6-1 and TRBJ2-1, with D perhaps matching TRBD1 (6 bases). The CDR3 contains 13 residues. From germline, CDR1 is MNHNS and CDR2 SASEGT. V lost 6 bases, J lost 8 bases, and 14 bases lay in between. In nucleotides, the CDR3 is TGTGCCAGCAGCCTGACAGGTTGGCATGAGCAGTTCTTC. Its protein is CASSLTGWHEQFF.

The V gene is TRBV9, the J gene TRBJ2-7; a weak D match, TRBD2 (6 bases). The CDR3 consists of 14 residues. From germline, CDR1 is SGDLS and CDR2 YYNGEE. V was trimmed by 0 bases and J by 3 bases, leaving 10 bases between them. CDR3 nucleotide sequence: TGTGCCAGCAGCGTAGATCAGGGAGGCTACGAGCAGTACTTC. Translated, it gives CASSVDQGGYEQYF.

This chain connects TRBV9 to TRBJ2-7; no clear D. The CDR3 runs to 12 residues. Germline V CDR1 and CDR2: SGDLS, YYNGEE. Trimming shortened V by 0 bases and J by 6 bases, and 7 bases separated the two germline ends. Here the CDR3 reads CASSVGVGEQYF. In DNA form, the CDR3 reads TGTGCCAGCAGCGTAGGTGTGGGCGAGCAGTACTTC.

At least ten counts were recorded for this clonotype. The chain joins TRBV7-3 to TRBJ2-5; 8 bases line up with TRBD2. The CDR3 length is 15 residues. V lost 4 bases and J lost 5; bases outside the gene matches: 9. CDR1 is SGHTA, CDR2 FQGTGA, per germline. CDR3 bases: TGTGCCAGCAGCTCAGGGACTAGTGTCAGTGAGACCCAGTACTTC. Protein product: CASSSGTSVSETQYF. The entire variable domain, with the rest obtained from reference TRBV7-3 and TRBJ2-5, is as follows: GAGVSQTPSNKVTEKGKYVELRCDPISGHTALYWYRQSLGQGPEFLIYFQGTGAADDSGLPNDRFFAVRPEGSVSTLKIQRTERGDSAVYLCASSSGTSVSETQYFGPGTRLLVL.

The CDR3 region is CASSIVLAGRNEQFF. CDR3 nucleotides: TGTGCCAGTAGTATAGTGCTGGCGGGCCGAAATGAGCAGTTCTTC. The rearrangement uses TRBV19 and TRBJ2-1; D might be TRBD2 (5 bases). The CDR3 runs to 15 residues. V was clipped by 1 base and J by 7 bases, with 14 bases between them. Germline-derived CDR1 and CDR2 are LNHDA and SQIVND (reference sequence).

The CDR3 DNA sequence: TGTGCCAGCAGCCAAGAGAGGGACAGGTTTCAAGAGACCCAGTACTTC. The encoded protein is CASSQERDRFQETQYF. V gene TRBV3-1 combines with J gene TRBJ2-5; 8 bases are shared with TRBD1. The V segment lost 0 bases and the J segment 2 bases; nucleotides outside the gene matches: 5. There are 16 residues in the CDR3. Germline V gene data show CDR1 as LGHDT and CDR2 as YNNKEL (reference sequence).

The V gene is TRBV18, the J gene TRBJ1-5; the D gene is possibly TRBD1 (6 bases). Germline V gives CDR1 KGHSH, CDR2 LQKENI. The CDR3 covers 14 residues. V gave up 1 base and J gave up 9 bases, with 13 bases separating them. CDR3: CASSPHRDAGPQHF. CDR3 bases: TGTGCCAGCTCACCACACAGGGATGCGGGGCCCCAGCATTTT.

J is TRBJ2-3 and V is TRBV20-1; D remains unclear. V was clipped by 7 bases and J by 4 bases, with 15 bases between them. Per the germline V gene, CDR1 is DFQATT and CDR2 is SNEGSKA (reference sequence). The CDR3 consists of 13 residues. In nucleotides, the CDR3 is TGCAGTGTGGTCAGCGAAATCGCAGATACGCAGTATTTT. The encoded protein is CSVVSEIADTQYF.